This T cell receptor (beta chain) was recorded in a study of blood T cell repertoires in COVID-19. In the study overall: In each case, the material was cDNA or gDNA derived from T cells, B-cell-depleted T cells, or PBMCs.

CDR1 and CDR2 (germline): MGHRA, YSYEKL. The CDR3 has 17 residues. V lost 2 bases and J 0 bases, leaving 14 bases between the germline ends. Clones were sequenced by immunoSEQ multiplex PCR, and TCRdb holds only the in-frame ones, with some missing. The table has 55,000 to 80,000 clones, 70% to 90% seen once. Sequencing was performed on peripheral blood. The receptor was derived from a man between 65 and 85 years old with acute or convalescent COVID-19. This sequence joins TRBV4-1 and TRBJ1-5, with D unclear. The CDR3 DNA reads TGCGCCAGCAGCCAAACGCAAACTCGGGGTAGCAATCAGCCCCAGCATTTT. It translates to CASSQTQTRGSNQPQHF.